Following are 26 T cell receptor beta chains from one sample sequenced in a study of blood T cell repertoires in COVID-19. Clones were read by immunoSEQ multiplex PCR, and TCRdb kept only the in-frame ones, dropping some. The sample gives 100,000 to 130,000 clones, more than 70% of which show up once; more than 4.5% is in the top ten. Sample: peripheral blood. The receptors originated from a man between 40 and 49 years old with active or convalescent COVID-19.

The V and J genes are TRBV15 and TRBJ2-4; possibly TRBD2 for D (5 bases). V was trimmed by 6 bases and J by 3 bases, leaving 9 bases between them. The CDR3 spans 13 residues. Germline-derived CDR1 and CDR2 are LNHNV and YYDKDF (reference sequence). CDR3 in DNA: TGTGCCACCAGGGAGGTGGGCAAAAACATTCAGTACTTC. It specifies CATREVGKNIQYF.

The chain recombines TRBV11-3 with TRBJ2-1; D remains ambiguous. The CDR3 sequence is 15 residues long. CDR1 is SGHNT, CDR2 YENEEA, per germline. Trimming left V 1 base short and J 0 bases short, with 7 bases between. The CDR3 loop is CASSLGVGSYNEQFF. The CDR3 DNA reads TGTGCCAGCAGCTTAGGCGTCGGCTCCTACAATGAGCAGTTCTTC.

The genes are TRBV18 and TRBJ2-5; D unclear. Germline loops: CDR1 KGHSH, CDR2 LQKENI. V was pared by 6 bases and J by 1 base, with 9 bases between. The CDR3 contains 13 residues. CDR3 DNA sequence: TGTGCCAGCTCCCCTAACCTCCAAGAGACCCAGTACTTC. As protein: CASSPNLQETQYF.

The genes are TRBV18 and TRBJ2-6; 8 positions agree with TRBD2. The length of the CDR3 is 18 residues. V shed 3 bases, J shed 3 bases, and the junction held 10 bases outside the gene matches. CDR1 is KGHSH, CDR2 LQKENI, per germline. CDR3 protein: CASSPSEAGVFGANVLTF. The CDR3 bases are TGTGCCAGCTCACCGAGTGAAGCGGGAGTGTTTGGGGCCAACGTCCTGACTTTC.

The J gene is TRBJ2-2, the V gene TRBV7-9; TRBD2 is a possible D gene (5 bases). The V end was cut by 5 bases, the J end by 1 base, with 11 bases between. This CDR3 has 15 amino acids. Germline V gene data show CDR1 as SEHNR and CDR2 as FQNEAQ (reference sequence). The CDR3: CASSPGMGNTGELFF. The CDR3 DNA reads as TGTGCCAGCAGCCCCGGGATGGGGAACACCGGGGAGCTGTTTTTT.

The genes are TRBV11-2 and TRBJ2-1; a possible D gene is TRBD1 (5 bases). The CDR3 totals 15 residues. Between the trimmed V and J ends, which lost 0 bases and 2 bases, there was a span of 8 bases. CDR1 is SGHAT, CDR2 FQNNGV, per germline. The CDR3 DNA reads TGTGCCAGCAGCTTAGATCCGACAGCCTACAATGAGCAGTTCTTC. Translation: CASSLDPTAYNEQFF.

The chain links TRBV4-1 to TRBJ2-5, with 7 bases lining up with TRBD1. CDR1 and CDR2 from the germline V gene are MGHRA and YSYEKL. V was pared by 1 base and J by 4 bases, with 6 bases of the junction left unmatched. The length of the CDR3 is 15 residues. The CDR3 reads CASSQGPTGTETQYF. CDR3 sequence (DNA): TGCGCCAGCAGCCAAGGGCCGACAGGGACAGAGACCCAGTACTTC.

This rearrangement joins TRBV7-9 to TRBJ1-2; D is possibly TRBD1 (6 bases). The V end lost 3 bases, the J end lost 4 bases, and 9 bases lay between the germline ends. This CDR3 region has 13 residues. Germline CDR1 and CDR2: SEHNR and FQNEAQ (reference sequence). This chain's CDR3 is CASSFTGTYGYTF. The CDR3 region has the DNA TGTGCCAGCAGCTTTACAGGGACCTATGGCTACACCTTC. Looking up the rest from reference TRBV7-9 and TRBJ1-2 gives the full variable domain: DTGVSQNPRHKITKRGQNVTFRCDPISEHNRLYWYRQTLGQGPEFLTYFQNEAQLEKSRLLSDRFSAERPKGSFSTLEIQRTEQGDSAMYLCASSFTGTYGYTFGSGTRLTVV.

The chain links TRBV28 to TRBJ1-5; D might be TRBD1 (5 bases). Trimming stripped 3 bases from V and 3 bases from J, with 9 bases between. The CDR3 sequence is 14 residues long. CDR1 is MDHEN and CDR2 is SYDVKM in the germline V gene. CDR3 in amino acids: CASSFRQFNQPQHF. The CDR3 DNA is TGTGCCAGCAGTTTTCGACAGTTCAATCAGCCCCAGCATTTT.

V and J are TRBV7-2 and TRBJ2-1, with no clear D. Trimming pared 0 bases from V and 6 bases from J, leaving 6 bases between. Germline V gene data show CDR1 as SGHTA and CDR2 as FQGNSA. The CDR3 spans 13 residues. CDR3 coding DNA: TGTGCCAGCAGCTTAGCCCCTATCAATGAGCAGTTCTTC. This encodes CASSLAPINEQFF.

V and J are TRBV19 and TRBJ1-3; 8 bases map to TRBD1. CDR1 is LNHDA and CDR2 is SQIVND in the germline V gene (reference sequence). CDR3 size: 15 residues. V shed 6 bases, J shed 0 bases, and the junction held 4 bases outside the gene matches. In DNA, the CDR3 is TGTGCCAGTAGCTGGGACAGGAGCTCTGGAAACACCATATATTTT. This gives the protein CASSWDRSSGNTIYF.

The rearrangement joins TRBV6-5 to TRBJ2-7; D is perhaps TRBD1 (5 bases). Germline-derived CDR1 and CDR2 are MNHEY and SVGAGI. CDR3 length equals 13 residues. The V gene lost 6 bases and the J gene lost 2 bases, with 11 bases spanning the gap. DNA of the CDR3: TGTGCCAGCAGCTCCCCAGGGACCTACGAGCAGTACTTC. It specifies CASSSPGTYEQYF.

Here the CDR3 reads CASRDGGYRQEKLFF. CDR3 coding DNA: TGTGCCAGCAGGGACGGGGGTTACAGGCAAGAAAAACTGTTTTTT. This chain joins TRBV2 and TRBJ1-4, with D perhaps TRBD1 (5 bases). V lost 6 bases and J lost 8, with 19 bases in between. Germline V CDR1 and CDR2: SNHLY, FYNNEI. The CDR3 totals 15 residues.

V and J are TRBV18 and TRBJ2-7; the match to TRBD1 covers 9 bases. J was trimmed by 3 bases and V by 4 bases; bases with no gene match: 4. The CDR3 totals 14 residues. Germline V gene sequence: CDR1 KGHSH, CDR2 LQKENI. CDR3 sequence reads: CASSLRTGVYEQYF. As DNA, the CDR3 is TGTGCCAGCTCACTACGGACAGGGGTCTACGAGCAGTACTTC. The full variable domain, with the rest looked up from reference TRBV18 and TRBJ2-7, is NAGVMQNPRHLVRRRGQEARLRCSPMKGHSHVYWYRQLPEEGLKFMVYLQKENIIDESGMPKERFSAEFPKEGPSILRIQQVVRGDSAAYFCASSLRTGVYEQYFGPGTRLTVT.

The J gene is TRBJ2-7, the V gene TRBV5-1; D possibly corresponds to TRBD1 (6 bases). Between the trimmed V and J ends, which lost 0 bases and 5 bases, there was a span of 12 bases. This CDR3 comprises 14 residues. Germline V gene lookup returns CDR1 SGHRS and CDR2 YFSETQ. This chain's CDR3 is CASSLATGYHEQYF. The DNA for the CDR3 is TGCGCCAGCAGCTTGGCCACAGGGTACCACGAGCAGTACTTC.

This chain joins TRBV13 and TRBJ2-1; D is undetermined. In germline, CDR1 is PRHDT, CDR2 FYEKMQ (reference sequence). The CDR3 is 11 residues long. Trimming shortened V by 4 bases and J by 10 bases, and 8 bases separated the two germline ends. CDR3 residues: CASSSVFEQFF. For the CDR3, the DNA is TGTGCCAGCAGCTCCGTCTTCGAGCAGTTCTTC.

This chain joins TRBV9 and TRBJ2-1; possible D gene TRBD2, 6 bases. CDR3 size: 15 residues. Germline-derived CDR1 and CDR2 are SGDLS and YYNGEE. V shed 3 bases and J shed 5 bases, with 15 bases lying between them. The CDR3 DNA follows: TGTGCCAGCAGCGCGCCCGGGACTTTGAACAATGAGCAGTTCTTC. This gives the protein CASSAPGTLNNEQFF.

The V call is TRBV30, the J call TRBJ2-1; D is unclear. Germline lookup yields CDR1 GTSNPN and CDR2 SVGIG (reference sequence). Trimming pared 3 bases from V and 0 bases from J, leaving 6 bases between. This CDR3 comprises 13 residues. The CDR3 reads CAWRRSSYNEQFF. The CDR3 region has the DNA TGTGCCTGGAGGAGGAGCTCCTACAATGAGCAGTTCTTC.

As to this clone: The junction shows a germline mismatch at one end, possibly a read error. The chain uses TRBV3-1 (or the pseudogene TRBV3-2) and TRBJ2-5; 13 nucleotides agree with TRBD2. Germline V gives CDR1 LGHDT, CDR2 YNNKEL (reference sequence). This CDR3 region has 14 residues. CDR3 in DNA: TGTGCCAGCAGCCCAGGGACTAGCGGGAATGTAGGTAACTTC. Translating gives CASSPGTSGNVGNF.

The chain links TRBV28 to TRBJ1-2; TRBD1 agrees at 10 bases. The V and J ends lost 3 bases and 0 bases, in that order; junction bases with no gene match: 4. CDR1 MDHEN and CDR2 SYDVKM come from the germline V gene. This CDR3 region has 16 residues. The chain's CDR3 is CASSLTGGAPNYGYTF. The CDR3, as DNA: TGTGCCAGCAGTTTGACAGGGGGCGCCCCTAACTATGGCTACACCTTC.

The V and J genes are TRBV18 and TRBJ2-5; perhaps TRBD2 as D (6 bases). This CDR3 has 12 residues. Trimming took off 5 bases at V and 5 bases at J, with 9 bases between the two ends. CDR1 KGHSH and CDR2 LQKENI come from the germline V gene. In nucleotides, the CDR3 is TGTGCCAGCTCAATTGGAGGGGAGACCCAGTACTTC. Its protein product is CASSIGGETQYF.

The chain is built from TRBV12-3 or TRBV12-4 and TRBJ2-7; D possibly corresponds to TRBD1 (5 bases). This CDR3 has 13 amino acids. V lost 2 bases and J lost 13, with 18 bases in between. Here the CDR3 reads CASSLFGAFTFYF. DNA of the CDR3: TGTGCCAGCAGTTTATTTGGGGCTTTCACGTTCTACTTC.

The V and J genes are TRBV18 and TRBJ2-7, with D perhaps matching TRBD2 (5 bases). With 3 bases removed from V and 3 bases from J, the gap between germline ends came to 15 bases. Germline assignment: CDR1 KGHSH and CDR2 LQKENI. This CDR3 is 15 amino acids long. The CDR3 DNA follows: TGTGCCAGCTCACCTTTACTAGATACCCGCTACGAGCAGTACTTC. Translation: CASSPLLDTRYEQYF.

The gene calls are TRBV15 and TRBJ1-2; 8 bases agree with TRBD1. The germline CDR1 and CDR2 sequences are LNHNV and YYDKDF (reference sequence). The V gene end was trimmed by 1 base and the J gene end by 6 bases; junction bases not matched to a gene: 4. This CDR3 is 14 amino acids long. The chain's CDR3 is CATSRGTGFNGYTF. Here the CDR3 DNA reads TGTGCCACCAGCAGAGGGACAGGGTTCAATGGCTACACCTTC.

This clone was observed a handful of times. This chain uses TRBV2 with TRBJ2-5, with 10 positions matching TRBD1. CDR3 size: 15 residues. CDR1 is SNHLY and CDR2 is FYNNEI in the germline V gene. With 6 bases clipped from V and 5 bases from J, the junction kept 9 bases outside the gene matches. The CDR3 loop reads CASRDLDRGTETQYF. The CDR3 DNA sequence: TGTGCCAGCAGAGACCTGGACAGGGGGACGGAGACCCAGTACTTC.

The rearrangement links TRBV28 to TRBJ1-2; 11 bases agree with TRBD1. V was pared by 6 bases and J by 2 bases, with 2 bases of the junction left unmatched. The CDR3 has 14 residues. The germline CDR1 and CDR2 sequences are MDHEN and SYDVKM. The DNA of the CDR3 is TGTGCCAGCAGGTGGACAGGGGGCAACTATGGCTACACCTTC. Protein: CASRWTGGNYGYTF.